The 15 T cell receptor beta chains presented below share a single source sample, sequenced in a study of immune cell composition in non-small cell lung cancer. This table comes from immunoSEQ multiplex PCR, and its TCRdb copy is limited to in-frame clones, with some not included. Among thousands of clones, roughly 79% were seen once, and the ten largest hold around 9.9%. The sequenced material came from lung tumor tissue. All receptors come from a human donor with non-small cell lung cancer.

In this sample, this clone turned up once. In DNA form, the CDR3 reads TGTGCCAGCAGCTTTGGGACTAGCGGCCTCTACGAGCAGTACTTC. Residues: CASSFGTSGLYEQYF. The V and J genes are TRBV7-2 and TRBJ2-7; 11 nucleotides line up with TRBD2. V lost 3 bases to trimming and J lost 3 bases; unmatched junction nucleotides: 4. CDR1 and CDR2 (germline): SGHTA, FQGNSA. The CDR3 is made up of 15 amino acids.

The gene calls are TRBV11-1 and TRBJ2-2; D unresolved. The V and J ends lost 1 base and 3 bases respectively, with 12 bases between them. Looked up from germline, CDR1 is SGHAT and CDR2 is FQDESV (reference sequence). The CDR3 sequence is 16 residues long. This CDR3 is CASSLDYGGYTGELFF. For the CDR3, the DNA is TGTGCCAGCAGCTTAGATTACGGCGGCTACACCGGGGAGCTGTTTTTT.

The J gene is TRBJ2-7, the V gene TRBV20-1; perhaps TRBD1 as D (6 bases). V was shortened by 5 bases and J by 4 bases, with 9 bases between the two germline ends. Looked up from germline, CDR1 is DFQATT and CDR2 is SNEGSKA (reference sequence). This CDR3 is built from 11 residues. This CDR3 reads CSARTAYEQYF. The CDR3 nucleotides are TGCAGTGCTCGGACAGCTTACGAGCAGTACTTC.

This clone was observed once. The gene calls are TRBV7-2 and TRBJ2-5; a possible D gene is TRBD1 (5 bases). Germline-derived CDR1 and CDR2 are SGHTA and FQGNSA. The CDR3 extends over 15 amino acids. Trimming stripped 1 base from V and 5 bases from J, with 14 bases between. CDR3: CASSLGLPGYETQYF. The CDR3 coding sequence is TGTGCCAGCAGCTTAGGCTTGCCAGGGTATGAGACCCAGTACTTC.

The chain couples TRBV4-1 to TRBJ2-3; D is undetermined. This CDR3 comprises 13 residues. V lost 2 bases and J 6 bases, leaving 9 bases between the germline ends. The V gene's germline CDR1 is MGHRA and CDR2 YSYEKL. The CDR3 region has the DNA TGCGCCAGCAGCCAATTACGGTGGGATACGCAGTATTTT. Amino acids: CASSQLRWDTQYF.

CDR3 bases: TGTGCCAGCAGTGAACGAACAGGGGGGAACACTGAAGCTTTCTTT. Translation: CASSERTGGNTEAFF. V is TRBV2 and J is TRBJ1-1; 8 bases are a match to TRBD1. The CDR3 runs to 15 residues. Germline V gene data show CDR1 as SNHLY and CDR2 as FYNNEI. V lost 2 bases, J lost 1 base, and 3 bases stayed unmatched.

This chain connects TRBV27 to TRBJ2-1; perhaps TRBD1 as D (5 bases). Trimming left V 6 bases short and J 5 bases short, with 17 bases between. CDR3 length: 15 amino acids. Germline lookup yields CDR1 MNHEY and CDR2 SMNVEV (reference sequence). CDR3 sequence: CASSPRQRTNNEQFF. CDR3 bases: TGTGCCAGCAGCCCCAGACAGAGGACCAACAATGAGCAGTTCTTC.

This CDR3 reads CASSLTGVGDYGYTF. CDR3 nucleotide sequence: TGTGCCAGCAGTTTGACCGGGGTTGGGGACTATGGCTACACCTTC. The chain has TRBV28 and TRBJ1-2; D remains ambiguous. Trimming removed 3 bases at V and 3 bases at J, with 14 bases between. This CDR3 is built from 15 residues. The V gene's germline CDR1 is MDHEN and CDR2 SYDVKM.

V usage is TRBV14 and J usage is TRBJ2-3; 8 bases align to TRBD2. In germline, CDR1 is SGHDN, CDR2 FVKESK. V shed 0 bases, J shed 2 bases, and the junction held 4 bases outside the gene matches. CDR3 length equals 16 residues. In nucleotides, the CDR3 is TGTGCCAGCAGCCAAGATCTACTAGCGGTCACAGATACGCAGTATTTT. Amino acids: CASSQDLLAVTDTQYF. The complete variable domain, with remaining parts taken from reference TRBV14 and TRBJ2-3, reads EAGVTQFPSHSVIEKGQTVTLRCDPISGHDNLYWYRRVMGKEIKFLLHFVKESKQDESGMPNNRFLAERTGGTYSTLKVQPAELEDSGVYFCASSQDLLAVTDTQYFGPGTRLTVL.

The CDR3 sequence is CASSLKGRSTNEKLFF. CDR3 in DNA: TGTGCCAGCAGCTTGAAGGGACGTTCAACTAATGAAAAACTGTTTTTT. The chain employs TRBV7-2 and TRBJ1-4, with D perhaps matching TRBD1 (5 bases). Germline V lookup: CDR1 SGHTA, CDR2 FQGNSA. This CDR3 has 16 amino acids. The ends were cut back, 3 bases at V and 0 bases at J, with 11 bases in the middle.

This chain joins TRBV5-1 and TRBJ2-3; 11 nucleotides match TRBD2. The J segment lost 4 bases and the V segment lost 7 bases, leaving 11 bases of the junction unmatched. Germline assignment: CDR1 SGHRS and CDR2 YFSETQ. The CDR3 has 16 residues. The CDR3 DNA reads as TGCGCCAGCTGCTGGGGTAGCGGGAGGGGCGCAGATACGCAGTATTTT. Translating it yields CASCWGSGRGADTQYF.

The CDR3 nucleotides are TGTGCCAGCAGCTTACCGGCCTCCTACAATGAGCAGTTCTTC. Amino acid sequence: CASSLPASYNEQFF. This chain connects TRBV11-2 to TRBJ2-1; no definite D call. The germline CDR1 and CDR2 sequences are SGHAT and FQNNGV. The CDR3 runs 14 residues. Trimming took 2 bases from V and 0 from J, leaving 5 bases between them.

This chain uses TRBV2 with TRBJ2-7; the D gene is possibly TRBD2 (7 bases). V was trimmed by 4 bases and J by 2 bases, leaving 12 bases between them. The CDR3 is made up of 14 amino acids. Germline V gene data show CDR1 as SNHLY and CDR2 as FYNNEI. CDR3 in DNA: TGTGCCAGCAGTGCGGGGGGCAGGCCCTACGAGCAGTACTTC. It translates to CASSAGGRPYEQYF.

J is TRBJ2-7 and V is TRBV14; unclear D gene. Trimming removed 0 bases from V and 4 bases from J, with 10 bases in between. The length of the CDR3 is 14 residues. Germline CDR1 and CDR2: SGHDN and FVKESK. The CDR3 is CASSQDLFAYEQYF. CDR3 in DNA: TGTGCCAGCAGCCAAGATTTATTTGCTTACGAGCAGTACTTC.

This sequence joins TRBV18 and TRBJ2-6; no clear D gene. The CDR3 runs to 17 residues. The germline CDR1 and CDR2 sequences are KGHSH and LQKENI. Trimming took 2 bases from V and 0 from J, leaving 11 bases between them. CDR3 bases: TGTGCCAGCTCACCAACGCCCGGAGCCTCTGGGGCCAACGTCCTGACTTTC. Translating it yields CASSPTPGASGANVLTF.